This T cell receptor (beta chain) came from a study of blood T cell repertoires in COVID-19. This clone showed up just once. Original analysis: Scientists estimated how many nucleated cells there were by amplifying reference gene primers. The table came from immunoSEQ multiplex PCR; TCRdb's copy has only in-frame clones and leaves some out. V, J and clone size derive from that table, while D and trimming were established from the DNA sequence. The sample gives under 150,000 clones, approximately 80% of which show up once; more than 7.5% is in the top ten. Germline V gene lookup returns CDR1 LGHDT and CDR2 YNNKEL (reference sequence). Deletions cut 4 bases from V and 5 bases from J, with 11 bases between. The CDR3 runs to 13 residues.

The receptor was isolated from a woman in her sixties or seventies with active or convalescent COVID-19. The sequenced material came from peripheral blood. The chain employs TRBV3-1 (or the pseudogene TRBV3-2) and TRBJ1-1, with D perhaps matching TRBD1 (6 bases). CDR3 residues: CASSLGRGTEAFF. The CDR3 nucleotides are TGTGCCAGCAGCCTAGGGAGGGGGACTGAAGCTTTCTTT.